This passage covers 23 T cell receptor beta chains from one sample sequenced in a study of cytomegalovirus exposure and HLA in healthy donors. Vbeta (60) and Jbeta (13) primers were used in the PCR. The data were produced by immunoSEQ multiplex PCR, yet TCRdb's version contains in-frame clones alone and is incomplete. The table has about 140,000 clones, roughly four fifths seen once. Material: PBMCs. The origin of the receptors is a man in his forties or fifties in good health and CMV-seropositive.

This chain uses TRBV5-5 with TRBJ2-1; 8 nucleotides align to TRBD2. Per germline, CDR1 SGHKS and CDR2 YYEKEE (reference sequence). The CDR3 runs to 15 residues. V lost 2 bases and J lost 7; bases outside the gene matches: 8. This CDR3 is CASSFVAGSRNEQFF. In DNA form, the CDR3 reads TGTGCCAGCAGCTTCGTAGCGGGGAGTCGTAATGAGCAGTTCTTC.

The chain links TRBV11-3 to TRBJ2-5; D not resolved. The DNA end is more similar to TRBJ2-7, so the J call may be wrong. The germline CDR1 and CDR2 sequences are SGHNT and YENEEA. CDR3 length: 15 amino acids. The CDR3 DNA is TGTGCCAGCAGCCTGGAGTCGAGTTGGTCCTACGAGCAGTACTTC. Translated, it gives CASSLESSWSYEQYF.

This chain uses TRBV30 with TRBJ1-5, with 7 bases fitting TRBD1. In germline, CDR1 is GTSNPN, CDR2 SVGIG (reference sequence). The CDR3 sequence is 17 residues long. Losses at the gene ends were 0 bases for V and 0 bases for J; bases not matched to a gene: 8. The CDR3 coding sequence is TGTGCCTGGAGTGTCGGAAGGACAGGCTATAGCAATCAGCCCCAGCATTTT. It yields the protein CAWSVGRTGYSNQPQHF.

This clone has a handful of counts. This rearrangement joins TRBV5-1 to TRBJ2-2; D possibly corresponds to TRBD2 (5 bases). With 2 bases removed from V and 6 bases from J, the gap between germline ends came to 14 bases. Germline CDR1 SGHRS, CDR2 YFSETQ. The CDR3 extends over 15 amino acids. The chain's CDR3 is CASSFPVEGSGELFF. The CDR3, as DNA: TGCGCCAGCAGCTTCCCTGTTGAGGGCTCCGGGGAGCTGTTTTTT. Drawing the rest from reference TRBV5-1 and TRBJ2-2, the complete variable domain is KAGVTQTPRYLIKTRGQQVTLSCSPISGHRSVSWYQQTPGQGLQFLFEYFSETQRNKGNFPGRFSGRQFSNSRSEMNVSTLELGDSALYLCASSFPVEGSGELFFGEGSRLTVL.

The table lists this clone with a count of one. The chain couples TRBV7-2 to TRBJ2-5, with 10 bases fitting TRBD1. The CDR3 length is 16 residues. With V trimmed by 4 bases and J by 5 bases, 10 bases remained unmatched. Per the germline V gene, CDR1 is SGHTA and CDR2 is FQGNSA. CDR3 amino acids: CASSSNPRDRGETQYF. CDR3 coding DNA: TGTGCCAGCAGCTCAAACCCCCGGGACAGGGGTGAGACCCAGTACTTC.

The rearrangement uses TRBV5-6 and TRBJ1-5, with 7 bases lining up with TRBD1. Germline values: CDR1 SGHDT, CDR2 YYEEEE. The CDR3 spans 13 residues. Losses at the gene ends were 6 bases for V and 6 bases for J; bases not matched to a gene: 6. CDR3 sequence (DNA): TGTGCCAGCAATAGAGGGGGCGGTCAGCCCCAGCATTTT. This translates into CASNRGGGQPQHF.

The chain recombines TRBV19 with TRBJ2-3; 11 bases map to TRBD1. Trimming took 5 bases from V and 4 from J; bases not matched to a gene: 8. The CDR3 has 16 amino acids. CDR1 is LNHDA, CDR2 SQIVND, per germline (reference sequence). The chain's CDR3 is CASSSRDRGFSDTQYF. DNA for the CDR3: TGTGCCAGTAGTTCGCGGGACAGGGGGTTTTCAGATACGCAGTATTTT.

This sequence joins TRBV9 and TRBJ2-1, with D uncertain. Deletions cut 0 bases from V and 4 bases from J, with 5 bases between. The CDR3 sequence is 13 residues long. CDR1 and CDR2 (germline): SGDLS, YYNGEE. CDR3 residues: CASSVAVYNEQFF. Written as DNA, the CDR3 is TGTGCCAGCAGCGTAGCAGTTTACAATGAGCAGTTCTTC.

The chain has TRBV4-3 and TRBJ1-5, with a possible D match to TRBD1 (5 bases). Trimming pared 1 base from V and 0 bases from J, leaving 7 bases between. There are 15 residues in the CDR3. Germline-derived CDR1 and CDR2 are LGHNA and YSLEER. As DNA, the CDR3 is TGCGCCAGCAGCCAAGGCAGGGATAGCAATCAGCCCCAGCATTTT. Protein product: CASSQGRDSNQPQHF.

The V gene is TRBV19, the J gene TRBJ1-5; D perhaps matches TRBD1 (6 bases). CDR1 is LNHDA and CDR2 is SQIVND in the germline V gene (reference sequence). The CDR3 loop spans 18 amino acids. The V gene lost 3 bases and the J gene lost 0 bases, with 18 bases spanning the gap. This CDR3 is CASSIHSNQGYSNQPQHF. CDR3 DNA: TGTGCCAGTAGTATCCATTCGAATCAGGGGTATAGCAATCAGCCCCAGCATTTT.

The V call is TRBV4-1, the J call TRBJ2-1; the match to TRBD2 covers 9 bases. From germline, CDR1 is MGHRA and CDR2 YSYEKL. J was trimmed by 5 bases and V by 4 bases; bases with no gene match: 3. This CDR3 is 14 amino acids long. The CDR3 is CASSLAGANNEQFF. The CDR3 bases are TGCGCCAGCAGCCTAGCGGGAGCGAACAATGAGCAGTTCTTC.

The CDR3 DNA follows: TGTGCCAGCAGTGGACAGATTTATCAGCCCCAGCATTTT. This encodes CASSGQIYQPQHF. This chain uses TRBV27 with TRBJ1-5; D possibly corresponds to TRBD1 (6 bases). With 5 bases removed from V and 5 bases from J, the gap between germline ends came to 10 bases. The CDR3 is 13 residues long. Per germline, CDR1 MNHEY and CDR2 SMNVEV (reference sequence).

V is TRBV7-3 and J is TRBJ2-2; maybe TRBD2 (6 bases). The CDR3 loop spans 14 amino acids. Germline V CDR1 and CDR2: SGHTA, FQGTGA. Trimming pared 5 bases from V and 4 bases from J, leaving 11 bases between. CDR3 region: CASSPGTFTGELFF. The DNA of the CDR3 is TGTGCCAGCAGCCCGGGGACTTTCACCGGGGAGCTGTTTTTT.

This clone was found once. The chain is built from TRBV6-1 and TRBJ2-7, with 8 bases fitting TRBD1. Per germline, CDR1 MNHNS and CDR2 SASEGT. V gave up 8 bases and J gave up 8 bases; unmatched junction bases: 11. The CDR3 totals 13 residues. The CDR3 DNA follows: TGTGCCAGCGGTACCGGGACAGGTGCCCAGCAGTACTTC. Protein sequence: CASGTGTGAQQYF.

The rearrangement joins TRBV11-2 to TRBJ2-7; 9 positions agree with TRBD2. Unmatched junction bases numbered 9, after V lost 0 bases and J lost 6 bases. The CDR3 loop spans 16 amino acids. CDR1 and CDR2 (germline): SGHAT, FQNNGV. The CDR3 DNA reads TGTGCCAGCAGCTTAGACCATGCGGGAGGGCCATGCGAGCAGTACTTC. This sequence encodes CASSLDHAGGPCEQYF.

This sequence joins TRBV7-3 and TRBJ2-5, with D possibly TRBD2 on 6 matching bases. The V gene lost 4 bases and the J gene lost 6 bases, with 21 bases spanning the gap. CDR3 length: 16 residues. CDR1 and CDR2 (germline): SGHTA, FQGTGA. In DNA form, the CDR3 reads TGTGCCAGCAGCTCCATGGGGGGACCGCCTGTTCAGACCCAGTACTTC. Translated, it gives CASSSMGGPPVQTQYF.

The gene calls are TRBV5-4 and TRBJ1-4; tentative D call: TRBD1 (6 bases). This CDR3 spans 14 amino acids. Per germline, CDR1 SGHNT and CDR2 YYREEE (reference sequence). V was clipped by 0 bases and J by 7 bases, with 10 bases between them. CDR3 sequence (DNA): TGTGCCAGCAGCTTGGTAGGGGGTGGTGAAAAACTGTTTTTT. Protein: CASSLVGGGEKLFF.

This chain links TRBV19 with TRBJ2-1, with 9 bases identical to TRBD1. The CDR3 runs 15 residues. The V gene's germline CDR1 is LNHDA and CDR2 SQIVND (reference sequence). J was trimmed by 6 bases and V by 6 bases; bases with no gene match: 9. The CDR3 DNA follows: TGTGCCAGTAGGGGGACAGGGCCACCGGGCAATGAGCAGTTCTTC. Encoded protein: CASRGTGPPGNEQFF.

The chain combines TRBV30 with TRBJ2-1; no firm D call. Trimming left V 1 base short and J 6 bases short, with 4 bases between. The CDR3 has 11 amino acids. Germline V lookup: CDR1 GTSNPN, CDR2 SVGIG (reference sequence). The DNA for the CDR3 is TGTGCCTGGAGTGGGGCCAATGAGCAGTTCTTC. It translates to CAWSGANEQFF.

The rearrangement uses TRBV11-3 and TRBJ2-7, with 8 bases identical to TRBD2. Germline-derived CDR1 and CDR2 are SGHNT and YENEEA. CDR3 length: 16 amino acids. V shed 1 base, J shed 2 bases, and the junction held 7 bases outside the gene matches. CDR3 sequence reads: CASSLVPGGVPYEQYF. CDR3 nucleotide sequence: TGTGCCAGCAGCTTAGTCCCGGGGGGGGTCCCCTACGAGCAGTACTTC.

The V call is TRBV11-2, the J call TRBJ2-1, with D possibly matching TRBD2 (5 bases). The CDR3 runs 13 residues. Per the germline V gene, CDR1 is SGHAT and CDR2 is FQNNGV. Trimming stripped 4 bases from V and 4 bases from J, with 8 bases between. The CDR3 DNA is TGTGCCAGCAGCTCCGGGAATTACAATGAGCAGTTCTTC. Encoded protein: CASSSGNYNEQFF. The full variable domain, completed using reference TRBV11-2 and TRBJ2-1, is EAGVAQSPRYKIIEKRQSVAFWCNPISGHATLYWYQQILGQGPKLLIQFQNNGVVDDSQLPKDRFSAERLKGVDSTLKIQPAKLEDSAVYLCASSSGNYNEQFFGPGTRLTVL.

As concerns this clone: An end of the junction does not agree with germline; a read error may underlie this. The V and J genes are TRBV7-7 and TRBJ2-1; TRBD1 might be the D (6 bases). Germline V CDR1 and CDR2: SSHAT, FNYEAQ (reference sequence). CDR3 length equals 13 residues. The CDR3, as DNA: TGTGCTAGCAGCCCCAAGGGGAGTCAGGGGATGTTCTTC. This translates into CASSPKGSQGMFF.

V is TRBV2 and J is TRBJ1-3; no reliable D call. Germline loops: CDR1 SNHLY, CDR2 FYNNEI. This CDR3 has 12 residues. The V end lost 7 bases, the J end lost 5 bases, and 9 bases lay between the germline ends. This CDR3 is CASTGTRNTIYF. DNA for the CDR3: TGTGCCAGCACGGGTACGAGAAACACCATATATTTT.